These T cell receptor beta chains were read from a single sample in a study of cytomegalovirus exposure and HLA in healthy donors. Repertoires were generated with immunoSEQ multiplex PCR, while TCRdb's copy carries only in-frame clones and drops some. The table shows 70,000 to 95,000 clones, with approximately 56% occurring only once. Specimen: PBMCs. All receptors come from a woman under 40 in good health and CMV-seropositive. Each CDR3 is given with its conserved first and last residue. A D gene is named only where the DNA matches it firmly. Rows may omit the clone size; those that give it use once, few, many or a size class.

NA	TRBV30	TRBJ1-1	NA	CAWSRQGKAAF	TGTGCCTGGAGCCGGCAGGGGAAAGCGGCCTTT
TRBD1	TRBV4-1	TRBJ1-5	NA	CASSHKGTGTANQPQHF	TGCGCCAGCAGCCACAAAGGGACAGGGACGGCCAATCAGCCCCAGCATTTT
NA	TRBV18	TRBJ1-2	NA	CASSTEGGYGYTF	TGTGCCAGCTCAACTGAAGGGGGCTATGGCTACACCTTC
NA	TRBV20-1	TRBJ1-1	NA	CSASRTAEAFF	TGCAGTGCTAGCCGGACAGCTGAAGCTTTCTTT
TRBD1	TRBV30	TRBJ1-2	NA	CAWRGTGVSYGYTF	TGTGCCTGGAGGGGGACAGGGGTAAGCTATGGCTACACCTTC
TRBD1	TRBV14	TRBJ2-5	NA	CASRWTGAFTQETQYF	TGTGCCAGCAGGTGGACAGGGGCATTTACACAAGAGACCCAGTACTTC
TRBD1	TRBV19	TRBJ1-1	few	CASIRTGGSEAFF	TGTGCCAGTATACGGACAGGGGGTTCTGAAGCTTTCTTT
NA	TRBV18	TRBJ1-3	few	CASSPIPKSSGNTIYF	TGTGCCAGCTCACCAATACCTAAGTCCTCTGGAAACACCATATATTTT
NA	TRBV5-1	TRBJ2-3	few	CASSLDLAHDTQYF	TGCGCCAGCAGCTTGGATTTAGCGCATGATACGCAGTATTTT
NA	TRBV29-1	TRBJ1-2	NA	CSVIMGLGALRAYGYTF	TGCAGCGTCATCATGGGACTGGGCGCTCTCCGAGCATATGGCTACACCTTC
TRBD1	TRBV2	TRBJ1-2	NA	CASSEPDRRTNYGYTF	TGTGCCAGCAGTGAGCCGGACAGGCGGACTAACTATGGCTACACCTTC
NA	TRBV4-3	TRBJ1-6	few	CASSQGVWQALNSPLHF	TGCGCCAGCAGCCAAGGGGTTTGGCAGGCATTGAATTCACCCCTCCACTTT
TRBD2	TRBV15	TRBJ2-1	NA	CATTTRSGGSYNEQFF	TGTGCCACCACCACGAGAAGCGGGGGATCCTACAATGAGCAGTTCTTC
NA	TRBV6-5	TRBJ1-1	once	CASSYFPGGTEAFF	TGTGCCAGCAGTTACTTTCCGGGGGGCACTGAAGCTTTCTTT